Listed below are T cell receptor beta chains from one sample, sequenced in a study of tumor and adjacent non-tumor tissue in lung cancer. TCRdb analysed the multiplex PCR reads with MiXCR anew, one entry per CDR3 protein. Among about 93,000 distinct CDR3 sequences listed, about three fifths were seen once. Source material: lung tumor tissue. These receptors came from a man aged 70-80 years with non-small cell lung cancer. Both conserved end residues are part of each CDR3. A D gene is named only where the DNA matches it firmly. Not all rows give a size; the values are once, few, many and, for expanded clones, a class.

TRBJ2-5 . TRBV5-5 . TGTGCCTGCAGCGGTTCCGCGGGGGCCCATAACTTC CACSGSAGAHNF
TRBJ2-5 . TRBV21-1 . TGTGCCAGCAGCAAAGGGGAGTCTCCCCCAGGGACCCAGTACTTC CASSKGESPPGTQYF
TRBJ2-3 . TRBV6-5 . TGCGCCAGCAGTTACTCAGAGCTAGCGCAGTATTTT CASSYSELAQYF
TRBJ2-3 . TRBV12-3/TRBV12-4 . TGTGCTAGCATCGATGAGGGGGATACGCAGTATTTT CASIDEGDTQYF
TRBJ2-7 . TRBV11-1 . TGTGCCAAGAGCCCAGGTCGAACCTGGAGCTCCTACGGGCAGTACTTC CAKSPGRTWSSYGQYF
TRBJ2-1 . TRBV7-3 TRBD2 TGTGCCAGCAGCCCCTTCGGACTAGCGGGGTCCTACAATGAGCAGTTCTTC CASSPFGLAGSYNEQFF
TRBJ2-1 many TRBV20-1 . TGCAGTGCTAGAGACCGGGACAAGGGGACACGTGAGCAGTTCTTC CSARDRDKGTREQFF
TRBJ2-3 . TRBV5-6 . TGTGCCAGCAGCTTTTCCAGCACATATACGCAGTATTTT CASSFSSTYTQYF
TRBJ1-2 . TRBV11-2 . TGTGCCAGCAGCCTCCGACCTAACTATGGCATCACCTTC CASSLRPNYGITF
TRBJ2-7 many TRBV28 TRBD2 TGTGCCAGCAGTTCCCAGAACCGGGAGGGCGGCTACTTC CASSSQNREGGYF
TRBJ1-1 once TRBV12-3/TRBV12-4 . TGTGCCAGCAGTTTGGGTCTTCCCAACACTGAAGCATTCTTT CASSLGLPNTEAFF
TRBJ2-4 . TRBV4-1 . TGCGCCAGCAGCCAAATGATCCAAAAGATTCAGTACTTT CASSQMIQKIQYF
TRBJ2-2 . TRBV6-5 . TGTGCCATCAAACCCCAGGGAGACACGGGGGAGCTGTTTTTT CAIKPQGDTGELFF
TRBJ2-3 . TRBV11-2 TRBD2 TGTGCCAGCAGCTTGTCGACCGCGGCGCGGGGGGCTGAGATACGGGAGTGTTTT CASSLSTAARGAEIRECF
TRBJ2-6 . TRBV28 TRBD1 TGTGCCAGCAGTTTACATGGGGCAGGGGGCGTCTCTGGGGCCAACGTCATGGCTTTC CASSLHGAGGVSGANVMAF
TRBJ2-1 . TRBV6-5 . TGTGCCAGTACAAATTTCAATGAGCAGTTCTTC CASTNFNEQFF
TRBJ1-2 . TRBV5-1 . TGCGCCAGCATCCCCCATCGTGGATATGGCTACACCTTC CASIPHRGYGYTF